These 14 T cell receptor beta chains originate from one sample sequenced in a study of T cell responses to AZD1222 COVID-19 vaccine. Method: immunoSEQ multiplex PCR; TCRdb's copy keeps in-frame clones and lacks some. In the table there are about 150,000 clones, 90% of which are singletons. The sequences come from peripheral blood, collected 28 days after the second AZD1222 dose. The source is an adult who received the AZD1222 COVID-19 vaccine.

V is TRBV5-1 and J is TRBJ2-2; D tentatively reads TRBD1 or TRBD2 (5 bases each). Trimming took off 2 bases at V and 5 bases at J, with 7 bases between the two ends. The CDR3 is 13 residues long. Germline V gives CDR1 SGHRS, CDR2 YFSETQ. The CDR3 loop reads CASSLEGTGELFF. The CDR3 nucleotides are TGCGCCAGCAGCTTAGAGGGGACCGGGGAGCTGTTTTTT.

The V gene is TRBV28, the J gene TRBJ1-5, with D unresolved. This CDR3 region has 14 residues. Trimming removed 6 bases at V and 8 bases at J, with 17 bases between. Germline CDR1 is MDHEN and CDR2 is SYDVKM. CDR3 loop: CASSPGGESKPQHF. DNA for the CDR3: TGTGCCAGCAGCCCCGGTGGGGAGTCGAAGCCCCAGCATTTT.

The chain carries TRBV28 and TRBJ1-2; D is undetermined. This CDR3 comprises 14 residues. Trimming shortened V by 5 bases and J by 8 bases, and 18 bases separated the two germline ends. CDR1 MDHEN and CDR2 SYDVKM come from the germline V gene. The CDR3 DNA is TGTGCCAGCAGTACCCTCCCGGGGTCACGGGGCTACACCTTC. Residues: CASSTLPGSRGYTF.

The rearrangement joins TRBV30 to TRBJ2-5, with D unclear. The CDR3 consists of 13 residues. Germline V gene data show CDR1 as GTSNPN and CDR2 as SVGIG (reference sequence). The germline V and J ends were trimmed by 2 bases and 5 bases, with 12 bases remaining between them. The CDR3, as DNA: TGTGCCTGGAGTCCACTCCCGAGGGAGACCCAGTACTTC. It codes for CAWSPLPRETQYF. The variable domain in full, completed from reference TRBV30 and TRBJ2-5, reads SQTIHQWPATLVQPVGSPLSLECTVEGTSNPNLYWYRQAAGRGLQLLFYSVGIGQISSEVPQNLSASRPQDRQFILSSKKLLLSDSGFYLCAWSPLPRETQYFGPGTRLLVL.

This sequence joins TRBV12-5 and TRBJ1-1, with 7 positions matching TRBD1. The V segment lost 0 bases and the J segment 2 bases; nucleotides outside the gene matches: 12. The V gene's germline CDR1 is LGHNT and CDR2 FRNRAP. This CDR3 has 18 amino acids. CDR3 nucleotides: TGTGCTAGTGGTTTGGTACCAGGTGGGGGACAGTATAACACTGAAGCTTTCTTT. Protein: CASGLVPGGGQYNTEAFF. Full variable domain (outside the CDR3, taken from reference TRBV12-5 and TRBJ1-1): DARVTQTPRHKVTEMGQEVTMRCQPILGHNTVFWYRQTMMQGLELLAYFRNRAPLDDSGMPKDRFSAEMPDATLATLKIQPSEPRDSAVYFCASGLVPGGGQYNTEAFFGQGTRLTVV.

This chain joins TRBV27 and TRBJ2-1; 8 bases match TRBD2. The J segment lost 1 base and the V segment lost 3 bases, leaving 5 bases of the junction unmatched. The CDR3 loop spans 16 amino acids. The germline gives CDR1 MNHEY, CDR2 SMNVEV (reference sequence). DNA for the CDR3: TGTGCCAGCAGTTTGCCGGGCGGGAGGTCCTACAATGAGCAGTTCTTC. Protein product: CASSLPGGRSYNEQFF.

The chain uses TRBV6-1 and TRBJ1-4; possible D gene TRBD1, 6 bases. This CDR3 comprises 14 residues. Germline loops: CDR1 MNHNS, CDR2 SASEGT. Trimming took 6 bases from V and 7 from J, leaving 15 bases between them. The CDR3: CASRPRTVTEKLFF. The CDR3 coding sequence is TGTGCCAGCAGGCCTCGGACAGTAACTGAAAAACTGTTTTTT.

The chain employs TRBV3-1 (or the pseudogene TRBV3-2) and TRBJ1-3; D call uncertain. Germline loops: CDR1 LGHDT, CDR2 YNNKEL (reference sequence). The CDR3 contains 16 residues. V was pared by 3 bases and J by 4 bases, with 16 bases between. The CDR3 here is CASSHNEWARGNTIYF. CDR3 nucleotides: TGTGCCAGCAGCCACAATGAGTGGGCCCGAGGAAACACCATATATTTT.

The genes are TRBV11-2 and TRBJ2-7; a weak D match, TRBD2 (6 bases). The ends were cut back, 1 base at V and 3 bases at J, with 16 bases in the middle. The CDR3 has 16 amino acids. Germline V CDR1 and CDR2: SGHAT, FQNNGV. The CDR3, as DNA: TGTGCCAGCAGCTTAGCCCCCCCCGGGGGTTACTACGAGCAGTACTTC. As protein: CASSLAPPGGYYEQYF.

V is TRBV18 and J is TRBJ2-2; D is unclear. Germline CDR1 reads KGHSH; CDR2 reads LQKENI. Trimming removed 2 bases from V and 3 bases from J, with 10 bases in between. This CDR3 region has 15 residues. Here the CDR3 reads CASSPDAGYTGELFF. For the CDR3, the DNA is TGTGCCAGCTCACCAGATGCCGGTTACACCGGGGAGCTGTTTTTT.

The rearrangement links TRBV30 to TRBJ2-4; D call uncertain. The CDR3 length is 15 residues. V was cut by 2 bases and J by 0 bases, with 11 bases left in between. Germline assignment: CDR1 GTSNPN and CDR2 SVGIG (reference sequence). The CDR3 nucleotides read TGTGCCTGGAGTATCAGGAGACTAGCCAAAAACATTCAGTACTTC. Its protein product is CAWSIRRLAKNIQYF.

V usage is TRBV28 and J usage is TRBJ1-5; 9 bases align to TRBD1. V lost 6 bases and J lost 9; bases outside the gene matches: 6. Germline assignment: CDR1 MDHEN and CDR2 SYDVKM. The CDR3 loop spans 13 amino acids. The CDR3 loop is CASRRDRVRPQHF. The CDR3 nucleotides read TGTGCCAGCAGGCGGGACAGGGTACGGCCCCAGCATTTT.

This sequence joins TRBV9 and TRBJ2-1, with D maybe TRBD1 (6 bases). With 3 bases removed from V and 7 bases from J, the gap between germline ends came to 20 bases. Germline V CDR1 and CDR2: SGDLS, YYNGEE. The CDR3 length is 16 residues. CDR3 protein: CASSAQGTRRKNEQFF. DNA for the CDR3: TGTGCCAGCAGCGCGCAGGGGACCCGCCGTAAGAATGAGCAGTTCTTC. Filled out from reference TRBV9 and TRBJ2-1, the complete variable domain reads DSGVTQTPKHLITATGQRVTLRCSPRSGDLSVYWYQQSLDQGLQFLIQYYNGEERAKGNILERFSAQQFPDLHSELNLSSLELGDSALYFCASSAQGTRRKNEQFFGPGTRLTVL.

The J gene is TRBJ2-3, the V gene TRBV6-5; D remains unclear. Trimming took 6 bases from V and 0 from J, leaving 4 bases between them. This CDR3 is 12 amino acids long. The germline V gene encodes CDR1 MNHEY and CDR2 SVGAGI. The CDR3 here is CASRTSTDTQYF. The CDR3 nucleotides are TGTGCCAGCAGGACTAGCACAGATACGCAGTATTTT.